This T cell receptor (beta chain) was profiled in a study of control samples from healthy donors and cancer patients. V lost 1 base, J lost 4 bases, and 10 bases lay in between. The CDR3 length is 14 residues. Germline-derived CDR1 and CDR2 are LGHDT and YNNKEL (reference sequence). The assay was immunoSEQ multiplex PCR, and TCRdb's table has in-frame clones only and misses some. Among about 120,000 clones listed, approximately 87% were seen once. This clone has a single count. V and J are TRBV3-1 (or the pseudogene TRBV3-2) and TRBJ1-2; tentatively, D is TRBD1 (6 bases). The TCR was taken from a man younger than 40 in good health. Source material: blood. The chain's CDR3 is CASSQAMGAYGYTF. The DNA for the CDR3 is TGTGCCAGCAGCCAAGCGATGGGGGCCTATGGCTACACCTTC.